The TCR beta chain described here comes from a study of blood T cell repertoires in COVID-19 (dated by TCRdb to 2020 to 2021). For the study in its entirety: The collaborator samples originated in the United States, Italy and Spain and spanned the acute and convalescent phases of COVID-19. The prospective study material was composed of cDNA or gDNA derived from T cells, B-cell-depleted T cells, or PBMCs. Deeply sampled blood TCRbeta repertoires from subjects exposed to, actively infected with, or recovered from COVID-19 were included in the dataset. The repertoires were released in a freely available public database intended as a resource for research on the immune response to SARS-CoV-2. Samples were obtained from the ongoing ImmuneRACE study (first 160 participants) and from 1,200 or so subjects provided by 6 global collaborators. The sample metadata nearly always contained a de-identified subject ID, COVID-19 status, age in years and sex. HLA class I and class II types, where available, came from metadata supplied by the sample provider rather than from assay-based typing. Study-wide conclusions, independent of this receptor: How much clinical and demographic metadata was included differed by source and by participant, and the metadata was provided uncurated.

In the prospective study, participants were about 18 to 89 years old, resided in about two dozen geographic areas of the United States, and were enrolled through a virtual design. Cohort assignment in the prospective study relied on participant-reported clinical history from a screening survey and a study questionnaire. Each participant in the prospective study had whole blood, serum and a nasopharyngeal or oropharyngeal swab collected by mobile phlebotomists. Prospective study participants could optionally give additional blood draws and questionnaires over an approximately two-month period. Blood samples from the prospective study were shipped frozen or at room temperature prior to DNA extraction. The germline V gene specifies KGHSH as CDR1 and LQKENI as CDR2. From the cysteine up to the phenylalanine, the CDR3 has a length of 16 residues. Here the CDR3 DNA is all that survives: 48 bases in frame from base 1. The trim is 4 bases for V and 0 bases for J, with a gap of 12 bases between the germline ends.

This clone showed up just once. Which antigen it targets is not known. No base quality information exists; no much larger clone differs at one position. The immunoSEQ Assay, a bias-controlled multiplex PCR, was used to amplify TCRbeta CDR3 regions from genomic DNA. In the source study's methods: The number of nucleated cells in each sample was estimated by amplification of reference gene primers within the assay. To quantify the absolute abundance of each unique TCRbeta CDR3 rearrangement, sequence reads were collapsed and filtered. For each sample, productive Simpson clonality was calculated as the square root of Simpson's diversity index across productive rearrangements. TCRdb mirrors the immuneACCESS table, restricted to in-frame sequences. Some clones are absent from its copies; in checked studies, under half trace to an unresolved V gene, and the reason for the others is unknown. D and trimming come from the DNA, and the V and J calls and clone size come from that table. For this sample the table gives 200,000 to 300,000 clones, of which roughly 86% were detected only once. The ten most abundant clones make up 2.5% to 3% of the sample.

The TCR was taken from a woman in her 30s with acute COVID-19. Sequenced: PBMCs or T cells enriched from blood (not recorded which). The sequence links TRBV18 to TRBJ1-4; the D segment cannot be called with confidence. The CDR3 region reads CASSLGGRATNEKLFF. Read as DNA, the sequence is TGTGCCAGCTCACTAGGAGGGCGCGCAACTAATGAAAAACTGTTTTTT.